The 29 T cell receptor beta chains presented below share a single source sample, sequenced in a study of blood T cell repertoires in COVID-19. Profiling relied on immunoSEQ multiplex PCR, and the TCRdb table lists in-frame clones only, not all of them. This sample carries about 260,000 clones, 80% to 90% of them seen once, and the ten largest clones take roughly 10%. Sequences were obtained from peripheral blood. These receptors all stem from a woman aged 70 to 79 with COVID-19, enrolled during active disease.

This clone was observed once. This sequence joins TRBV2 and TRBJ2-1; 7 bases match TRBD1. Germline CDR1 SNHLY, CDR2 FYNNEI. V lost 5 bases and J lost 2; bases outside the gene matches: 6. The CDR3 has 15 amino acids. Here the CDR3 DNA reads TGTGCCAGCAGTTTACAGGGGAACACCTACAATGAGCAGTTCTTC. It translates to CASSLQGNTYNEQFF.

The chain uses TRBV3-1 (or the pseudogene TRBV3-2) and TRBJ1-5; a weak D match, TRBD1 (6 bases). V was pared by 2 bases and J by 4 bases, with 9 bases between. The V gene's germline CDR1 is LGHDT and CDR2 YNNKEL (reference sequence). There are 14 residues in the CDR3. CDR3 sequence (DNA): TGTGCCAGCAGCCAATATACAGGGAATCAGCCCCAGCATTTT. Translated: CASSQYTGNQPQHF.

The chain joins TRBV6-6 to TRBJ2-1; possible D gene TRBD2, 6 bases. The CDR3 contains 14 residues. The V gene lost 6 bases and the J gene lost 4 bases, with 13 bases spanning the gap. The germline gives CDR1 MNHNY, CDR2 SVGAGI (reference sequence). The CDR3 loop reads CASSRGTEYNEQFF. As DNA, the CDR3 is TGTGCCAGCAGCCGGGGGACTGAATACAATGAGCAGTTCTTC.

V usage is TRBV5-1 and J usage is TRBJ1-6; 9 bases align to TRBD1. This CDR3 has 17 residues. Per the germline V gene, CDR1 is SGHRS and CDR2 is YFSETQ. V shed 2 bases, J shed 2 bases, and the junction held 5 bases outside the gene matches. The CDR3 nucleotides are TGCGCCAGCAGCTTCGGACAGGGGAGGACCTATAATTCACCCCTCCACTTT. Its translation is CASSFGQGRTYNSPLHF.

This chain connects TRBV6-5 to TRBJ1-2; tentatively, D is TRBD1 (5 bases). CDR3 length: 13 amino acids. V gave up 6 bases and J gave up 2 bases, with 10 bases separating them. Germline loops: CDR1 MNHEY, CDR2 SVGAGI. The chain's CDR3 is CASSPDKNYGYTF. The DNA of the CDR3 is TGTGCCAGCAGCCCGGACAAGAACTATGGCTACACCTTC.

The rearrangement joins TRBV7-9 to TRBJ2-3; 12 nucleotides match TRBD2. V gave up 5 bases and J gave up 8 bases; unmatched junction bases: 11. Per germline, CDR1 SEHNR and CDR2 FQNEAQ (reference sequence). The CDR3 is made up of 16 amino acids. CDR3 amino acids: CASSPNIGLAGSTQYF. In DNA form, the CDR3 reads TGTGCCAGCAGCCCTAATATCGGACTAGCGGGATCTACGCAGTATTTT.

V gene TRBV20-1 combines with J gene TRBJ1-5, with D hard to call. Germline V gene sequence: CDR1 DFQATT, CDR2 SNEGSKA (reference sequence). The V and J ends lost 6 bases and 5 bases respectively, with 14 bases between them. This CDR3 has 13 amino acids. The CDR3 sequence: CSASLGRHQPQHF. The CDR3 DNA follows: TGCAGTGCCAGTCTGGGGAGGCATCAGCCCCAGCATTTT.

This clone was seen a handful of times. The rearrangement links TRBV1 to TRBJ2-3; whether TRBD2, the table's D call, matches the DNA was not checked. TRBV1 is annotated as a pseudogene. CDR3 length: 13 amino acids. CDR3 sequence reads: CTSNPPRTDTQYF. Written as DNA, the CDR3 is TGCACCAGCAATCCACCTAGAACAGATACGCAGTATTTT.

This chain uses TRBV7-9 with TRBJ2-3, with D uncertain. This CDR3 is built from 17 residues. Germline CDR1 is SEHNR and CDR2 is FQNEAQ (reference sequence). Trimming left V 1 base short and J 0 bases short, with 14 bases between. CDR3 amino acids: CASSLGTGRPSTDTQYF. The CDR3 nucleotides are TGTGCCAGCAGCTTAGGTACGGGTAGGCCTAGCACAGATACGCAGTATTTT. Based on the CDR3 plus reference TRBV7-9 and TRBJ2-3, the full variable domain is DTGVSQNPRHKITKRGQNVTFRCDPISEHNRLYWYRQTLGQGPEFLTYFQNEAQLEKSRLLSDRFSAERPKGSFSTLEIQRTEQGDSAMYLCASSLGTGRPSTDTQYFGPGTRLTVL.

J is TRBJ2-1 and V is TRBV1; TRBD2 is the table's D call and was not checked against the DNA. TRBV1 is an annotated pseudogene. This CDR3 is 13 amino acids long. CDR3 amino acids: CTQGGEAYNEQFF. The CDR3 DNA follows: TGCACCCAAGGGGGGGAGGCCTACAATGAGCAGTTCTTC.

This sequence joins TRBV13 and TRBJ2-7; the D gene is possibly TRBD2 (6 bases). The CDR3 extends over 15 amino acids. Per the germline V gene, CDR1 is PRHDT and CDR2 is FYEKMQ (reference sequence). V was clipped by 5 bases and J by 7 bases, with 21 bases between them. CDR3 coding DNA: TGTGCCAGCAGCCCGCCCGGGACTCCTTGGTCTGAGCAGTACTTC. This gives the protein CASSPPGTPWSEQYF.

This rearrangement joins TRBV4-1 to TRBJ1-5; 8 nucleotides match TRBD1. Germline CDR1 is MGHRA and CDR2 is YSYEKL. After removal of 4 bases from V and 6 bases from J, the junction contained 14 bases not matched to a gene. The CDR3 has 17 residues. CDR3 bases: TGCGCCAGCAGCCCACAGCTCAGACAGGGGAAGAGTCAGCCCCAGCATTTT. Its protein product is CASSPQLRQGKSQPQHF.

The J gene is TRBJ2-3, the V gene TRBV6-1; 13 nucleotides match TRBD2. Germline values: CDR1 MNHNS, CDR2 SASEGT. Trimming took 4 bases from V and 6 from J; bases not matched to a gene: 7. The CDR3 runs to 16 residues. The DNA of the CDR3 is TGTGCCAGCAGTGGTGGGACTAGCGGGGCCAGCGATACGCAGTATTTT. Translation gives CASSGGTSGASDTQYF.

In DNA, the CDR3 is TGCGCCAGCAGCAAGGGGAGGGACACTGAAGCTTTCTTT. This translates into CASSKGRDTEAFF. The gene calls are TRBV5-1 and TRBJ1-1; D perhaps matches TRBD1 (5 bases). The V gene lost 4 bases and the J gene lost 3 bases, with 10 bases spanning the gap. Germline V gene sequence: CDR1 SGHRS, CDR2 YFSETQ. This CDR3 region has 13 residues.

The genes are TRBV4-1 and TRBJ2-5, with 10 bases that match TRBD2. The CDR3 totals 17 residues. From germline, CDR1 is MGHRA and CDR2 YSYEKL. V was pared by 5 bases and J by 5 bases, with 14 bases of the junction left unmatched. In DNA, the CDR3 is TGCGCCAGCAGCTCCGACCCAGCGGGAGGGGTAGGGGAGACCCAGTACTTC. Residues: CASSSDPAGGVGETQYF.

This chain joins TRBV5-1 and TRBJ2-1, with 12 bases that match TRBD2. Trimming at V came to 0 bases and at J to 5 bases, leaving 9 bases not matched to a gene. The CDR3 length is 18 residues. Germline CDR1 reads SGHRS; CDR2 reads YFSETQ. In DNA form, the CDR3 reads TGCGCCAGCAGCTTGGGACCACTCCGACTAGCGGGAGACAATGAGCAGTTCTTC. Amino acids: CASSLGPLRLAGDNEQFF. Based on the CDR3 plus reference TRBV5-1 and TRBJ2-1, the full variable domain is KAGVTQTPRYLIKTRGQQVTLSCSPISGHRSVSWYQQTPGQGLQFLFEYFSETQRNKGNFPGRFSGRQFSNSRSEMNVSTLELGDSALYLCASSLGPLRLAGDNEQFFGPGTRLTVL.

This clone occurred once. The V gene is TRBV28, the J gene TRBJ2-7; a weak D match, TRBD1 (6 bases). Germline CDR1 is MDHEN and CDR2 is SYDVKM. The length of the CDR3 is 16 residues. V lost 5 bases to trimming and J lost 7 bases, with 24 bases between them. CDR3 protein: CASSHIGRGRGGEQYF. DNA of the CDR3: TGTGCCAGCAGTCATATAGGCCGGGGCAGGGGTGGGGAGCAGTACTTC.

This chain uses TRBV5-6 with TRBJ1-6, with TRBD1 identical over 10 bases. Germline V gene sequence: CDR1 SGHDT, CDR2 YYEEEE. V lost 3 bases to trimming and J lost 9 bases; unmatched junction nucleotides: 6. The CDR3 is 15 residues long. CDR3 residues: CASSWTDRGFSPLHF. The CDR3 coding sequence is TGTGCCAGCAGCTGGACGGACAGGGGGTTTTCACCCCTCCACTTT.

This clone was recorded a few times. The CDR3 sequence: CASSDSRTGVLYF. For the CDR3, the DNA is TGTGCCAGCAGTGACTCTCGGACAGGGGTTTTGTACTTC. The chain combines TRBV6-4 with TRBJ2-4, with 9 positions matching TRBD1. CDR1 is MRHNA and CDR2 is SNTAGT in the germline V gene. The CDR3 sequence is 13 residues long. V lost 0 bases and J lost 15; bases outside the gene matches: 6.

The chain links TRBV19 to TRBJ2-1, with 9 bases aligning to TRBD2. This CDR3 is built from 14 residues. The ends lost 4 bases at V and 9 bases at J; junction bases unmatched: 7. CDR1 is LNHDA and CDR2 is SQIVND in the germline V gene (reference sequence). DNA of the CDR3: TGTGCCAGTAGTAGCGGGAGGGCCAACACTGAGCAGTTCTTC. Translated, it gives CASSSGRANTEQFF.

This clone was observed once. V and J are TRBV18 and TRBJ1-2, with D unresolved. This CDR3 spans 16 amino acids. From germline, CDR1 is KGHSH and CDR2 LQKENI. Trimming shortened V by 0 bases and J by 2 bases, and 13 bases separated the two germline ends. The CDR3 spells CASSPPGRQPNYGYTF. CDR3 nucleotide sequence: TGTGCCAGCTCACCACCAGGCAGGCAACCCAACTATGGCTACACCTTC.

This clone has a single count. This chain connects TRBV15 to TRBJ2-7; D unclear. Per germline, CDR1 LNHNV and CDR2 YYDKDF (reference sequence). The length of the CDR3 is 15 residues. Trimming cost V 4 bases and J 0 bases, with 13 bases left between them. The chain's CDR3 is CATSTRRKSSYEQYF. The CDR3 region has the DNA TGTGCCACCAGCACTAGACGGAAGAGCTCCTACGAGCAGTACTTC.

The V gene is TRBV7-9, the J gene TRBJ1-1, with D uncertain. This CDR3 spans 13 amino acids. Germline-derived CDR1 and CDR2 are SEHNR and FQNEAQ (reference sequence). V shed 1 base and J shed 11 bases, with 14 bases lying between them. CDR3 coding DNA: TGTGCCAGCAGCTTAGGCGGCATCCTCGGGGCTTTCTTT. It specifies CASSLGGILGAFF.

This rearrangement joins TRBV27 to TRBJ2-1; 7 bases line up with TRBD2. V lost 2 bases, J lost 8 bases, and 9 bases stayed unmatched. CDR3 length equals 15 residues. The germline V gene has CDR1 MNHEY and CDR2 SMNVEV (reference sequence). The CDR3 protein is CASSLRTGGEYEQFF. The CDR3, as DNA: TGTGCCAGCAGTTTAAGGACTGGGGGGGAGTATGAGCAGTTCTTC.

J is TRBJ2-3 and V is TRBV4-1; 14 positions agree with TRBD2. Germline CDR1 MGHRA, CDR2 YSYEKL. Trimming cost V 3 bases and J 7 bases; bases outside gene matches: 21. The CDR3 totals 21 residues. CDR3 DNA: TGCGCCAGCAGCCAGCGACCCTTGACTAGCGGGAGGGAAAAAAACCCAAATACGCAGTATTTT. This sequence encodes CASSQRPLTSGREKNPNTQYF.

This chain uses TRBV5-1 with TRBJ2-7, with D possibly TRBD2 on 6 matching bases. CDR3 size: 15 residues. CDR1 is SGHRS, CDR2 YFSETQ, per germline. The germline V and J ends were trimmed by 0 bases and 3 bases, with 13 bases remaining between them. CDR3: CASSLGRGGIYEQYF. The CDR3 nucleotides are TGCGCCAGCAGCTTGGGGAGGGGCGGAATCTACGAGCAGTACTTC.

The chain uses TRBV20-1 and TRBJ1-1; D is unclear. The CDR3 covers 15 residues. The V gene's germline CDR1 is DFQATT and CDR2 SNEGSKA (reference sequence). V was clipped by 3 bases and J by 0 bases, with 14 bases between them. CDR3 region: CSASGQALMNTEAFF. For the CDR3, the DNA is TGCAGTGCTAGTGGGCAGGCACTCATGAACACTGAAGCTTTCTTT.

The V call is TRBV13, the J call TRBJ2-7; D call uncertain. From germline, CDR1 is PRHDT and CDR2 FYEKMQ (reference sequence). The length of the CDR3 is 15 residues. Trimming pared 0 bases from V and 3 bases from J, leaving 12 bases between. Here the CDR3 reads CASSLGPPGHYEQYF. The CDR3 bases are TGTGCCAGCAGCTTAGGACCTCCGGGTCACTACGAGCAGTACTTC.

The rearrangement uses TRBV29-1 and TRBJ2-1; 8 nucleotides align to TRBD1. Germline loops: CDR1 SQVTM, CDR2 ANQGSEA. The CDR3 totals 16 residues. Trimming removed 0 bases from V and 7 bases from J; junction bases left unmatched: 11. CDR3 nucleotide sequence: TGCAGCGTTGAAGATCTTACACAGGGGGAGAGGAATGAGCAGTTCTTC. As protein: CSVEDLTQGERNEQFF.